Given below is one T cell receptor beta chain in context. Its specificity is not known. This record belongs to a study of CD4 T cells in relation to SARS-CoV-2 and coronaviruses. General study findings and limits: SARS-CoV-2-driven expansion was significantly weaker in crossreactive than monoreactive clones.

The CDR3 extends over 15 amino acids. Germline loops: CDR1 SGHNT, CDR2 YYREEE (reference sequence). V dropped 4 bases and J dropped 3 bases, with 13 bases sitting between them. Deep TCR-beta sequencing used DNA from uncultured naive and memory CD4+ T cells. Libraries were prepared by immunoSEQ multiplex PCR; TCRdb keeps only in-frame clonotypes and omits some of them. The table includes 60,000 to 75,000 clones, just over 90% detected once. Unexposed donor CD4+ T cells date from about 2011-2018, before the COVID-19 pandemic. Cryopreserved PBMCs were CD4-enriched, then split into naive and memory cells.

The sequence derives from a human donor in good health. The sequencing input was naive CD4+ T cells from PBMCs. Subset denoted: naive CD4+ T cells isolated by negative enrichment. V is TRBV5-4 and J is TRBJ1-4; D might be TRBD1 (6 bases). The CDR3, as DNA: TGTGCCAGCAGCAAACAGGGAGCCCCTAATGAAAAACTGTTTTTT. As protein: CASSKQGAPNEKLFF.